Listed here are 27 T cell receptor beta chains from one sample, sequenced in a study of T cell responses to AZD1222 COVID-19 vaccine. The repertoire was sequenced with immunoSEQ multiplex PCR; TCRdb's copy has only in-frame clones and lacks some. Here the sample spans 150,000 or so clones, 92% being singletons. This specimen consisted of peripheral blood, obtained 28 days after the second AZD1222 dose. The receptors were gathered from an adult who received the AZD1222 COVID-19 vaccine.

This chain connects TRBV7-8 to TRBJ1-1; a weak D match, TRBD1 (6 bases). Trimming stripped 6 bases from V and 3 bases from J, with 14 bases between. CDR1 is SGHVS, CDR2 FQNEAQ, per germline. The CDR3 is 14 residues long. DNA of the CDR3: TGTGCCAGCAGTTTTCGGGGGCGAGACACTGAAGCTTTCTTT. Its translation is CASSFRGRDTEAFF.

This chain connects TRBV6-5 to TRBJ2-7; D call uncertain. Germline CDR1 is MNHEY and CDR2 is SVGAGI. The V and J ends lost 0 bases and 3 bases respectively, with 12 bases between them. The CDR3 sequence is 15 residues long. The CDR3 region has the DNA TGTGCCAGCAGTTACTCGTTTGTCAGGAACTACGAGCAGTACTTC. Its translation: CASSYSFVRNYEQYF.

V usage is TRBV5-1 and J usage is TRBJ1-4; 9 bases map to TRBD1. The CDR3 sequence is 17 residues long. J was trimmed by 4 bases and V by 4 bases; bases with no gene match: 11. Germline V CDR1 and CDR2: SGHRS, YFSETQ. This CDR3 is CASSLGQGRLGNEKLFF. In nucleotides, the CDR3 is TGCGCCAGCAGCCTTGGACAGGGGCGGCTCGGTAATGAAAAACTGTTTTTT.

The chain joins TRBV6-1 to TRBJ2-3; tentatively, D is TRBD1 or TRBD2 (6 bases each). The CDR3 runs to 15 residues. Germline V lookup: CDR1 MNHNS, CDR2 SASEGT. V dropped 1 base and J dropped 10 bases, with 18 bases sitting between them. The CDR3 nucleotides read TGTGCCAGCAGTGAAGTCGAGGGGGGACATCCTTCGCAGTATTTT. This encodes CASSEVEGGHPSQYF.

The chain has TRBV6-1 and TRBJ2-1, with 8 bases matching TRBD2. The J segment lost 6 bases and the V segment lost 3 bases, leaving 4 bases of the junction unmatched. CDR3 length: 14 residues. Germline assignment: CDR1 MNHNS and CDR2 SASEGT. The CDR3 bases are TGTGCCAGCAGTGACCGACTAGCGACCAATGAGCAGTTCTTC. This sequence encodes CASSDRLATNEQFF.

The V gene is TRBV7-8, the J gene TRBJ2-7; maybe TRBD1 (6 bases). This CDR3 has 15 residues. V gave up 0 bases and J gave up 2 bases, with 11 bases separating them. Germline V gene data show CDR1 as SGHVS and CDR2 as FQNEAQ. The CDR3 reads CASSLAVGGPYEQYF. CDR3 DNA sequence: TGTGCCAGCAGCTTAGCGGTTGGGGGCCCCTACGAGCAGTACTTC.

The chain has TRBV4-1 and TRBJ1-1, with D uncertain. Trimming pared 1 base from V and 1 base from J, leaving 7 bases between. The CDR3 has 14 residues. Germline assignment: CDR1 MGHRA and CDR2 YSYEKL. This CDR3 reads CASSQAGQNTEAFF. DNA for the CDR3: TGCGCCAGCAGCCAAGCCGGGCAGAACACTGAAGCTTTCTTT.

The chain combines TRBV4-1 with TRBJ1-5; D may be TRBD1 (5 bases). V was trimmed by 1 base and J by 5 bases, leaving 12 bases between them. Germline assignment: CDR1 MGHRA and CDR2 YSYEKL. This CDR3 has 15 amino acids. CDR3 in amino acids: CASSQVPRGDQPQHF. CDR3 DNA sequence: TGCGCCAGCAGCCAAGTCCCCCGGGGGGATCAGCCCCAGCATTTT.

The chain combines TRBV5-1 with TRBJ1-2; TRBD1 is a possible D gene (5 bases). The germline V gene encodes CDR1 SGHRS and CDR2 YFSETQ. The CDR3 extends over 15 amino acids. V was trimmed by 0 bases and J by 4 bases, leaving 13 bases between them. CDR3 amino acids: CASSLEQAALYGYTF. In DNA form, the CDR3 reads TGCGCCAGCAGCTTGGAACAGGCCGCTCTCTATGGCTACACCTTC.

The chain is built from TRBV2 and TRBJ1-3; D is uncertain. This CDR3 spans 14 amino acids. Trimming removed 4 bases from V and 4 bases from J, with 11 bases in between. CDR1 is SNHLY and CDR2 is FYNNEI in the germline V gene. CDR3 region: CASSGPTEGNTIYF. In DNA, the CDR3 is TGTGCCAGCAGTGGCCCTACAGAGGGAAACACCATATATTTT.

The chain is built from TRBV6-5 and TRBJ1-4; 7 nucleotides agree with TRBD1. Looked up from germline, CDR1 is MNHEY and CDR2 is SVGAGI. This CDR3 comprises 15 residues. The ends lost 2 bases at V and 4 bases at J; junction bases unmatched: 4. CDR3 nucleotides: TGTGCCAGCAGTTACGTGACAGGGAATAATGAAAAACTGTTTTTT. Its translation is CASSYVTGNNEKLFF.

The sample holds one count of this clone. V usage is TRBV18 and J usage is TRBJ1-6, with 10 bases identical to TRBD1. CDR1 is KGHSH, CDR2 LQKENI, per germline. Trimming removed 5 bases from V and 6 bases from J; junction bases left unmatched: 4. CDR3 length: 15 residues. This CDR3 reads CASSWDRGSNSPLHF. The CDR3 DNA sequence: TGTGCCAGCTCATGGGACAGGGGAAGTAATTCACCCCTCCACTTT.

The chain's CDR3 is CASSESRGGALAFF. The CDR3 region has the DNA TGTGCCAGCAGTGAATCGAGAGGGGGCGCGTTGGCTTTCTTT. The V and J genes are TRBV6-1 and TRBJ1-1; 7 nucleotides align to TRBD1. This CDR3 spans 14 amino acids. Trimming cost V 2 bases and J 11 bases; bases outside gene matches: 11. From germline, CDR1 is MNHNS and CDR2 SASEGT.

This clone was found once. The chain couples TRBV15 to TRBJ2-1; 11 nucleotides align to TRBD1. The germline CDR1 and CDR2 sequences are LNHNV and YYDKDF (reference sequence). CDR3 size: 15 residues. With V trimmed by 0 bases and J by 10 bases, 5 bases remained unmatched. The CDR3 sequence: CATSREGQGGWEQFF. The CDR3 bases are TGTGCCACCAGCAGAGAGGGACAGGGGGGCTGGGAGCAGTTCTTC.

The V call is TRBV12-3 or TRBV12-4, the J call TRBJ2-7, with D perhaps given as TRBD1 or TRBD2 (5 bases each). The CDR3 consists of 13 residues. Deletions cut 6 bases from V and 2 bases from J, with 11 bases between. CDR3 protein: CASSLGTPYEQYF. CDR3 nucleotides: TGTGCCAGCAGCCTAGGGACGCCCTACGAGCAGTACTTC.

This sequence joins TRBV10-3 and TRBJ1-2, with TRBD1 matching 7 bases. This CDR3 contains 13 residues. Trimming cost V 6 bases and J 4 bases; bases outside gene matches: 5. Per germline, CDR1 ENHRY and CDR2 SYGVKD. The CDR3 loop is CAIRATGFYGYTF. CDR3 bases: TGTGCCATCAGGGCGACAGGGTTCTATGGCTACACCTTC.

The J gene is TRBJ1-4, the V gene TRBV4-1; D unclear. Between the trimmed V and J ends, which lost 1 base and 8 bases, there was a span of 11 bases. CDR1 and CDR2 (germline): MGHRA, YSYEKL. CDR3 size: 14 residues. The CDR3 region has the DNA TGCGCCAGCAGCCAAGTGCAGGCTCAGGAAAAACTGTTTTTT. Protein: CASSQVQAQEKLFF.

The rearrangement links TRBV25-1 to TRBJ1-3; D remains ambiguous. Per germline, CDR1 MGHDK and CDR2 SYGVNS. The V end was cut by 6 bases, the J end by 0 bases, with 15 bases between. CDR3 length: 16 amino acids. The chain's CDR3 is CASSWSAADSGNTIYF. The CDR3 DNA sequence: TGTGCCAGCAGCTGGTCCGCCGCGGACTCTGGAAACACCATATATTTT.

This clone came up once. The CDR3 region has the DNA TGTGCCAGCTCACTCACGACAGGGGGAAATCAGCCCCAGCATTTT. This translates into CASSLTTGGNQPQHF. V is TRBV18 and J is TRBJ1-5, with TRBD1 matching 9 bases. This CDR3 region has 15 residues. In germline, CDR1 is KGHSH, CDR2 LQKENI. The J segment lost 4 bases and the V segment lost 4 bases, leaving 5 bases of the junction unmatched.

In its sample, this clone is medium-sized (0.01 to 0.1%). This chain links TRBV5-4 with TRBJ2-7, with D perhaps TRBD1 or TRBD2 (5 bases each). Germline assignment: CDR1 SGHNT and CDR2 YYREEE (reference sequence). The CDR3 has 13 amino acids. Trimming removed 3 bases from V and 5 bases from J, with 12 bases in between. The CDR3 DNA reads as TGTGCCAGCAGCTCGAGGGGCTCGGACGAGCAGTACTTC. Amino acid sequence: CASSSRGSDEQYF.

The J gene is TRBJ1-1, the V gene TRBV27; D remains unclear. Germline lookup yields CDR1 MNHEY and CDR2 SMNVEV (reference sequence). The CDR3 spans 13 residues. Between the trimmed V and J ends, which lost 1 base and 4 bases, there was a span of 7 bases. In DNA form, the CDR3 reads TGTGCCAGCAGTTTATTAGGGATCACTGAAGCTTTCTTT. It is translated as CASSLLGITEAFF.

The CDR3 DNA sequence: TGCGCCAGCAGTGGATCAGGGCCCAGCCTGTTTTTT. The encoded protein is CASSGSGPSLFF. The gene calls are TRBV10-1 and TRBJ1-4, with D possibly matching TRBD1 (5 bases). This CDR3 contains 12 residues. The V gene's germline CDR1 is WNHNN and CDR2 SYGVQD (reference sequence). V was cut by 4 bases and J by 14 bases, with 14 bases left in between.

The chain employs TRBV30 and TRBJ2-1; the D gene is possibly TRBD2 (7 bases). CDR1 and CDR2 (germline): GTSNPN, SVGIG (reference sequence). This CDR3 is built from 14 residues. Trimming took 8 bases from V and 9 from J, leaving 23 bases between them. This CDR3 is CAGGAGTPEGEQFF. The CDR3 coding sequence is TGTGCCGGGGGGGCCGGGACCCCAGAAGGTGAGCAGTTCTTC.

Turning to this clone: At one boundary the junction diverges from the germline segment, which might be a read error. V and J are TRBV5-6 and TRBJ1-2; D gene ambiguous. CDR1 is SGHDT and CDR2 is YYEEEE in the germline V gene. The CDR3 runs 13 residues. CDR3 amino acids: CASNLVEGYGYTF. CDR3 coding DNA: TGTGCCAGCAACTTGGTCGAGGGCTATGGCTACACCTTC.

This clone was recorded only once. This chain connects TRBV5-1 to TRBJ1-6; D is ambiguous. The CDR3 is 12 residues long. V shed 0 bases and J shed 14 bases, with 9 bases lying between them. Germline CDR1 is SGHRS and CDR2 is YFSETQ. The CDR3 nucleotides read TGCGCCAGCAGCTTGGGGAGAGGCGCCCTCCACTTT. It is translated as CASSLGRGALHF.

The chain joins TRBV5-8 to TRBJ1-2, with unresolved D. The CDR3 is made up of 12 amino acids. The germline V gene encodes CDR1 SGHTS and CDR2 YDEGEE. The germline V and J ends were trimmed by 4 bases and 2 bases, with 6 bases remaining between them. The CDR3 sequence is CASSPQNYGYTF. The DNA of the CDR3 is TGTGCCAGCAGCCCACAGAACTATGGCTACACCTTC.

The V and J genes are TRBV15 and TRBJ1-1; no definite D call. Germline loops: CDR1 LNHNV, CDR2 YYDKDF (reference sequence). V dropped 0 bases and J dropped 1 base, with 15 bases sitting between them. CDR3 size: 17 residues. Here the CDR3 DNA reads TGTGCCACCAGCAGAGATTATGGCGGTCTCTGGAACACTGAAGCTTTCTTT. Translating gives CATSRDYGGLWNTEAFF.